Shown below are 25 T cell receptor beta chains from a single sample sequenced in a study of OX40 agonist ivuxolimab in advanced cancers. The library was made by the immunoSEQ multiplex PCR assay. TCRdb's version of the immuneACCESS table is confined to in-frame rearrangements and falls short of the full clone set. An unresolved V gene accounts for under half of the shortfall where checked; the remainder is of unknown origin. This sample lists about 85,000 clones; around 85% were detected once. The leading ten clones occupy under 2% of the sample. Specimen: CD4+ or CD8+ T cells sorted from blood, collected in a trial of the OX40 agonist ivuxolimab. The receptors were sampled from an adult with an advanced solid tumor such as melanoma, head and neck, liver or kidney cancer.

The V and J genes are TRBV5-4 and TRBJ2-1, with D perhaps matching TRBD1 (5 bases). CDR3 size: 13 residues. Trimming shortened V by 0 bases and J by 8 bases, and 9 bases separated the two germline ends. Per the germline V gene, CDR1 is SGHNT and CDR2 is YYREEE (reference sequence). CDR3: CASSLAGHYEQFF. In DNA, the CDR3 is TGTGCCAGCAGCTTGGCCGGACACTATGAGCAGTTCTTC.

This clone was seen a few times. The chain links TRBV5-4 to TRBJ2-6, with D maybe TRBD2 (7 bases). Germline values: CDR1 SGHNT, CDR2 YYREEE (reference sequence). CDR3 length equals 15 residues. Deletions cut 4 bases from V and 2 bases from J, with 10 bases between. The DNA for the CDR3 is TGTGCCAGCAGCCCGGGGGGCGCTGGGGCCAACGTCCTGACTTTC. It translates to CASSPGGAGANVLTF.

V usage is TRBV6-5 and J usage is TRBJ2-3; D perhaps matches TRBD2 (5 bases). The CDR3 is 15 residues long. V lost 7 bases to trimming and J lost 3 bases, with 17 bases between them. In germline, CDR1 is MNHEY, CDR2 SVGAGI. The DNA for the CDR3 is TGTGCCAGCACCCCATCGGGGATTCGGACAGATACGCAGTATTTT. It yields the protein CASTPSGIRTDTQYF.

This chain links TRBV30 with TRBJ2-3, with a weak D call TRBD1 (6 bases). V dropped 0 bases and J dropped 3 bases, with 7 bases sitting between them. The CDR3 loop spans 13 amino acids. Germline V gives CDR1 GTSNPN, CDR2 SVGIG (reference sequence). The CDR3 region has the DNA TGTGCCTGGAGTGTTACAGGGACAGATACGCAGTATTTT. Translation: CAWSVTGTDTQYF. The whole variable domain, remainder taken from reference TRBV30 and TRBJ2-3, is SQTIHQWPATLVQPVGSPLSLECTVEGTSNPNLYWYRQAAGRGLQLLFYSVGIGQISSEVPQNLSASRPQDRQFILSSKKLLLSDSGFYLCAWSVTGTDTQYFGPGTRLTVL.

The rearrangement uses TRBV5-1 and TRBJ1-1, with D perhaps matching TRBD1 (5 bases). V lost 4 bases and J 0 bases, leaving 13 bases between the germline ends. The CDR3 is 15 residues long. Germline values: CDR1 SGHRS, CDR2 YFSETQ. CDR3 residues: CASSPLGTLNTEAFF. The CDR3, as DNA: TGCGCCAGCAGCCCCTTGGGGACTCTGAACACTGAAGCTTTCTTT.

The chain employs TRBV19 and TRBJ1-2, with D uncertain. The CDR3 totals 13 residues. Germline CDR1 and CDR2: LNHDA and SQIVND (reference sequence). Trimming took 5 bases from V and 2 from J, leaving 9 bases between them. The CDR3 sequence is CASSPGPNYGYTF. The CDR3 DNA is TGTGCCAGTAGTCCGGGTCCGAACTATGGCTACACCTTC.

This chain links TRBV5-5 with TRBJ1-2; a possible D gene is TRBD1 (6 bases). Trimming shortened V by 0 bases and J by 8 bases, and 11 bases separated the two germline ends. CDR1 is SGHKS and CDR2 is YYEKEE in the germline V gene (reference sequence). This CDR3 contains 13 residues. The CDR3 spells CASSLGQAEGYTF. The CDR3 bases are TGTGCCAGCAGCTTGGGACAGGCCGAAGGCTACACCTTC.

This chain uses TRBV7-9 with TRBJ1-5, with D unresolved. V was trimmed by 6 bases and J by 3 bases, leaving 12 bases between them. Germline V gene sequence: CDR1 SEHNR, CDR2 FQNEAQ (reference sequence). This CDR3 is 14 amino acids long. The CDR3 sequence: CASSFSESNQPQHF. The CDR3 nucleotides read TGTGCCAGCAGTTTTAGCGAGTCCAATCAGCCCCAGCATTTT.

The rearrangement joins TRBV21-1 to TRBJ1-5. TRBV21-1 is a pseudogene. The CDR3 length is 10 residues. This chain's CDR3 is CASSNQPQHF. The CDR3 bases are TGTGCCAGCAGCAACCAGCCCCAGCATTTT.

This clone was seen only a few times. The chain joins TRBV2 to TRBJ1-6, with D unclear. Germline CDR1 SNHLY, CDR2 FYNNEI. The CDR3 runs 13 residues. Trimming left V 7 bases short and J 2 bases short, with 6 bases between. Here the CDR3 reads CASKVTYNSPLHF. Here the CDR3 DNA reads TGTGCCAGCAAAGTGACCTATAATTCACCCCTCCACTTT.

This clone was picked up a small number of times. This sequence joins TRBV5-6 and TRBJ1-1; 9 nucleotides agree with TRBD1. The CDR3 totals 16 residues. Looked up from germline, CDR1 is SGHDT and CDR2 is YYEEEE. The trim removed 4 bases at V and 9 bases at J, leaving 16 bases unmatched. Here the CDR3 reads CASSAPLPGQGNKAFF. CDR3 in DNA: TGTGCCAGCAGCGCGCCTCTACCGGGACAGGGAAACAAAGCTTTCTTT.

Here the CDR3 reads CASSYLGQNFF. The CDR3 DNA reads TGTGCCAGCAGTTACTTGGGACAGAATTTCTTC. V gene TRBV6-5 combines with J gene TRBJ2-1, with TRBD1 identical over 7 bases. The germline V gene has CDR1 MNHEY and CDR2 SVGAGI. The J segment lost 16 bases and the V segment lost 1 base, leaving 4 bases of the junction unmatched. The CDR3 spans 11 residues.

The chain recombines TRBV14 with TRBJ2-1; weak D call: TRBD2 (7 bases). Per the germline V gene, CDR1 is SGHDN and CDR2 is FVKESK. Trimming shortened V by 4 bases and J by 5 bases, and 15 bases separated the two germline ends. The CDR3 consists of 15 residues. The CDR3 region is CASSLRAGTHNEQFF. In DNA, the CDR3 is TGTGCCAGCAGCCTTCGAGCGGGGACACACAATGAGCAGTTCTTC.

The J gene is TRBJ2-7, the V gene TRBV6-4; no clear D gene. Germline CDR1 MRHNA, CDR2 SNTAGT. The CDR3 spans 14 residues. Trimming left V 8 bases short and J 6 bases short, with 20 bases between. The CDR3 protein is CASLSGPSTCEQYF. CDR3 DNA sequence: TGTGCCAGCCTTTCCGGGCCATCAACGTGCGAGCAGTACTTC.

This clone was counted a few times. J is TRBJ2-2 and V is TRBV7-9; D is undetermined. The V and J ends lost 4 bases and 4 bases respectively, with 10 bases between them. Germline lookup yields CDR1 SEHNR and CDR2 FQNEAQ (reference sequence). The CDR3 runs to 14 residues. The CDR3 DNA reads as TGTGCCAGCAGCTCCACAACGGGCACCGGGGAGCTGTTTTTT. Its translation is CASSSTTGTGELFF.

The chain uses TRBV5-1 and TRBJ1-1, with D tentatively TRBD1 (5 bases). Deletions cut 5 bases from V and 1 base from J, with 12 bases between. The CDR3 extends over 14 amino acids. Germline values: CDR1 SGHRS, CDR2 YFSETQ. The CDR3 here is CASSSQGGNTEAFF. CDR3 bases: TGCGCCAGCAGTTCTCAGGGAGGGAACACTGAAGCTTTCTTT.

V usage is TRBV11-2 and J usage is TRBJ1-3; D unresolved. Germline-derived CDR1 and CDR2 are SGHAT and FQNNGV. The CDR3 is 15 residues long. Trimming removed 6 bases at V and 4 bases at J, with 16 bases between. The CDR3 region is CASSFRGLTGNTIYF. The CDR3 coding sequence is TGTGCCAGCAGTTTCCGTGGGCTAACGGGAAACACCATATATTTT.

The chain combines TRBV4-1 with TRBJ1-2; the match to TRBD1 covers 8 bases. The CDR3 spans 15 residues. Germline CDR1 and CDR2: MGHRA and YSYEKL. Losses at the gene ends were 3 bases for V and 4 bases for J; bases not matched to a gene: 7. The CDR3 nucleotides read TGCGCCAGCAGCCAGCAGGGGGCTCCGTTCTATGGCTACACCTTC. It yields the protein CASSQQGAPFYGYTF.

This clone is a singleton in its sample. The rearrangement uses TRBV7-2 and TRBJ2-5; D call uncertain. CDR1 is SGHTA, CDR2 FQGNSA, per germline. The CDR3 consists of 15 residues. V was cut by 1 base and J by 4 bases, with 13 bases left in between. The CDR3 loop is CASSLGVGWGETQYF. CDR3 bases: TGTGCCAGCAGCTTAGGAGTCGGATGGGGAGAGACCCAGTACTTC.

V usage is TRBV28 and J usage is TRBJ2-5, with 9 bases matching TRBD2. This CDR3 contains 14 residues. From germline, CDR1 is MDHEN and CDR2 SYDVKM. V gave up 2 bases and J gave up 5 bases; unmatched junction bases: 3. The CDR3, as DNA: TGTGCCAGCAGTTTAGTAGCGGGGGTCGAGACCCAGTACTTC. Encoded protein: CASSLVAGVETQYF.

The CDR3 loop reads CASSYRKGQMGGYTF. For the CDR3, the DNA is TGTGCCAGCAGTTATCGTAAAGGACAGATGGGTGGCTACACCTTC. V usage is TRBV27 and J usage is TRBJ1-2; D might be TRBD1 (6 bases). Germline-derived CDR1 and CDR2 are MNHEY and SMNVEV (reference sequence). Trimming pared 4 bases from V and 7 bases from J, leaving 19 bases between. The CDR3 loop spans 15 amino acids.

The chain joins TRBV5-1 to TRBJ2-3, with TRBD1 as a possible D gene (5 bases). From germline, CDR1 is SGHRS and CDR2 YFSETQ. This CDR3 region has 15 residues. V was shortened by 3 bases and J by 1 base, with 12 bases between the two germline ends. In DNA, the CDR3 is TGCGCCAGCAGCTCCAGGGTTGATGGCACAGATACGCAGTATTTT. This translates into CASSSRVDGTDTQYF.

In this sample, this clone turned up a few times. The CDR3 sequence is CSVRGGGFSGEQYF. CDR3 nucleotides: TGCAGCGTTCGGGGGGGTGGTTTTTCGGGCGAGCAGTACTTC. This chain links TRBV29-1 with TRBJ2-7, with 8 bases identical to TRBD2. Trimming cost V 5 bases and J 6 bases; bases outside gene matches: 12. Germline-derived CDR1 and CDR2 are SQVTM and ANQGSEA. The CDR3 is 14 residues long.

This chain connects TRBV6-6 to TRBJ1-5, with a possible D match to TRBD1 (6 bases). Germline V lookup: CDR1 MNHNY, CDR2 SVGAGI (reference sequence). Trimming pared 4 bases from V and 7 bases from J, leaving 14 bases between. This CDR3 spans 14 amino acids. The CDR3, as DNA: TGTGCCAGCAGTTTAGGACAGAGCGGGCAGCCCCAGCATTTT. Translating gives CASSLGQSGQPQHF.

V usage is TRBV7-9 and J usage is TRBJ1-2; D gene uncertain. Between the trimmed V and J ends, which lost 5 bases and 3 bases, there was a span of 7 bases. This CDR3 has 12 residues. The germline gives CDR1 SEHNR, CDR2 FQNEAQ (reference sequence). The CDR3 bases are TGTGCCAGCAGCCCCCGGGACTATGGCTACACCTTC. This sequence encodes CASSPRDYGYTF. The whole variable domain, remainder taken from reference TRBV7-9 and TRBJ1-2, is DTGVSQNPRHKITKRGQNVTFRCDPISEHNRLYWYRQTLGQGPEFLTYFQNEAQLEKSRLLSDRFSAERPKGSFSTLEIQRTEQGDSAMYLCASSPRDYGYTFGSGTRLTVV.